This TCR beta chain was identified during a study of blood T cell repertoires in COVID-19. For the study at large: Some COVID-19 samples were acute and others convalescent; all came from the United States, Italy and Spain. PBMCs, B-cell-depleted T cells, or T cells were the source of the cDNA or gDNA that made up the material.

Authors' data handling: Reference gene primer amplification in the assay estimated nucleated cell counts. Profiling relied on immunoSEQ multiplex PCR, and the TCRdb table lists in-frame clones only, not all of them. V, J and clone size are taken as reported in that table, and D and trimming were inferred from the DNA itself. The data contain about 63,000 clones, roughly 74% of them singletons. The CDR3 is made up of 15 amino acids. Trimming left V 8 bases short and J 1 base short, with 15 bases between. Germline V gene sequence: CDR1 MDHEN, CDR2 SYDVKM. The specimen was peripheral blood. The source of this sequence is a woman older than 75 with acute or convalescent COVID-19. The chain joins TRBV28 to TRBJ1-5; D gene uncertain. The CDR3 spells CASFPSGQSNQPQHF. The CDR3 DNA sequence: TGTGCCAGCTTCCCCTCAGGCCAGAGCAATCAGCCCCAGCATTTT.